The clone carrying this T cell receptor (beta chain) was observed a handful of times. Antigen: not known. These data come from a study of OX40 agonist ivuxolimab in advanced cancers. On the study more broadly: Eligibility admitted prior anti-PD-1, anti-PD-L1 or anti-CTLA-4 therapy; around 42% had some. Study results and caveats: Clonal expansion by week 6 occurred in CD4+ and CD8+ blood T cells (at 0.1 to 3.0 mg/kg).

Blood draws occurred at baseline, cycle 4 day 1, and cycle 7 day 1. Sequencing used immunoSEQ multiplex PCR; TCRdb keeps in-frame clones, though not all of them. The sample holds about 80,000 clones; approximately 89% are singletons and the top ten take 2% to 2.5%. Germline lookup yields CDR1 SGHRS and CDR2 YFSETQ. This CDR3 region has 14 residues. V was shortened by 0 bases and J by 2 bases, with 9 bases between the two germline ends. This TCR was sampled from an adult with an advanced solid tumor such as melanoma, head and neck, liver or kidney cancer. The chain links TRBV5-1 to TRBJ2-7; D unresolved. This sample comprised CD4+ or CD8+ T cells sorted from blood, obtained in a trial of the OX40 agonist ivuxolimab. CDR3: CASSLGPTAYEQYF. The CDR3 nucleotides read TGCGCCAGCAGCTTGGGACCGACGGCCTACGAGCAGTACTTC.